Listed below are T cell receptor beta chains from one sample, sequenced in a study of blood T cells in healthy people across ages. A single record per CDR3 protein comes from TCRdb applying MiXCR to the 5' RACE reads. The sample holds some 1.4 million distinct CDR3 sequences, roughly 40% seen once. Sequences were obtained from blood. These receptor sequences come from a woman aged 18-29 years in good health. The CDR3 runs from the conserved cysteine through the conserved F or W. The D gene is left open where the match is weak. Size tells how often a clone was seen (once, few, many) or the class of an expanded clone, and some rows leave it out.

CDR3nt: TGTGCCAGCAGCGACAGGGCCGTAGCCAAAAACATTCAGTACTTC
CDR3aa: CASSDRAVAKNIQYF
v_gene: TRBV6-1
abundance: once
j_gene: TRBJ2-4
d_gene: TRBD1

CDR3nt: TGTGCCAGCAGGGATTCAACTAGCACGGGCACAGATACGCAGTATTTT
CDR3aa: CASRDSTSTGTDTQYF
v_gene: TRBV2
abundance: few
j_gene: TRBJ2-3
d_gene: NA

CDR3nt: TGTGCCAGCAGTGAAGCGGAGGGGTCCTACAATGAGCAGTTCTTC
CDR3aa: CASSEAEGSYNEQFF
v_gene: TRBV2
abundance: NA
j_gene: TRBJ2-1
d_gene: NA

CDR3nt: TGTGCCAGCTGCCGGGGTGAGCGGGAGCTGTTTTTT
CDR3aa: CASCRGERELFF
v_gene: TRBV13
abundance: few
j_gene: TRBJ2-2
d_gene: NA

CDR3nt: TGCAGTGCCACCGGGACGTTGGGTAATGAAAAACTGTTTTTT
CDR3aa: CSATGTLGNEKLFF
v_gene: TRBV20-1
abundance: NA
j_gene: TRBJ1-4
d_gene: NA

CDR3nt: TGCAGTGTTAGTTTATTGGGGACCGACTTCACAGATACGCAGTATTTT
CDR3aa: CSVSLLGTDFTDTQYF
v_gene: TRBV20-1
abundance: once
j_gene: TRBJ2-3
d_gene: NA

CDR3nt: TGTGCCAGTCTACAGGGGTGGACAGATACGCAGTATTTT
CDR3aa: CASLQGWTDTQYF
v_gene: TRBV7-8
abundance: NA
j_gene: TRBJ2-3
d_gene: TRBD1

CDR3nt: TGTGCCAGCAGTTCGCCCCATGCCTCTGGGGCCAACGTCCTGACTTTC
CDR3aa: CASSSPHASGANVLTF
v_gene: TRBV27
abundance: NA
j_gene: TRBJ2-6
d_gene: NA

CDR3nt: TGTGCCAGCAGTTTAAACTCCCGCACAGGGGGCGAGCAGTACTTC
CDR3aa: CASSLNSRTGGEQYF
v_gene: TRBV12-3/TRBV12-4
abundance: NA
j_gene: TRBJ2-7
d_gene: TRBD1

CDR3nt: TGCGCCAGCAGAACGGGACAGACCACAGATACGCAGTATTTT
CDR3aa: CASRTGQTTDTQYF
v_gene: TRBV5-1
abundance: few
j_gene: TRBJ2-3
d_gene: TRBD1

CDR3nt: TGTGCCAGCAGTGAAGAGGGGCAGTTTCTCACAGATACGCAGTATTTT
CDR3aa: CASSEEGQFLTDTQYF
v_gene: TRBV25-1
abundance: many
j_gene: TRBJ2-3
d_gene: NA

CDR3nt: TGTGCCAGCAGTTTAAATCGACACGCGGGGGGCTACACCTTC
CDR3aa: CASSLNRHAGGYTF
v_gene: TRBV12-3/TRBV12-4
abundance: NA
j_gene: TRBJ1-2
d_gene: NA

CDR3nt: TGCAGCGTTGATGGGACAGGAGGGGAGACCCAGTACTTC
CDR3aa: CSVDGTGGETQYF
v_gene: TRBV29-1
abundance: many
j_gene: TRBJ2-5
d_gene: TRBD1

CDR3nt: TGTGCCAGCAGCAAAAGGGACAGGGGCGTCATGAACACTGAAGCTTTCTTT
CDR3aa: CASSKRDRGVMNTEAFF
v_gene: TRBV21-1
abundance: NA
j_gene: TRBJ1-1
d_gene: NA

CDR3nt: TGTGCCAGCAGCTTGGGCGGAGGGTCTACCGGGGAGCTGTTTTTT
CDR3aa: CASSLGGGSTGELFF
v_gene: TRBV7-6
abundance: NA
j_gene: TRBJ2-2
d_gene: NA

CDR3nt: TGTGCCAGCAGCTTTGCATGGGTCGAGTCACCCCTCCACTTT
CDR3aa: CASSFAWVESPLHF
v_gene: TRBV7-9
abundance: NA
j_gene: TRBJ1-6
d_gene: NA

CDR3nt: TGTGCCAGCAGGGGGGGTGGTGCAGGGCTAGAGACCCAGTACTTC
CDR3aa: CASRGGGAGLETQYF
v_gene: TRBV2
abundance: few
j_gene: TRBJ2-5
d_gene: NA

CDR3nt: TGCAGTGCACGGACAGGGCAAGCCTACGAGCAGTACTTC
CDR3aa: CSARTGQAYEQYF
v_gene: TRBV20-1
abundance: once
j_gene: TRBJ2-7
d_gene: TRBD1

CDR3nt: TGTGCCAGCAGTTTTTTAAGAGGCTCCTACAATGAGCAGTTCTTC
CDR3aa: CASSFLRGSYNEQFF
v_gene: TRBV27
abundance: few
j_gene: TRBJ2-1
d_gene: NA

CDR3nt: TGTGCCAGCAGCTATTTTATCGGGGCTAGCGGGGGCAGCACAGATACGCAGTATTTT
CDR3aa: CASSYFIGASGGSTDTQYF
v_gene: TRBV6-5
abundance: NA
j_gene: TRBJ2-3
d_gene: TRBD2

CDR3nt: TGTGCCAGCAGCGTAGACCCGACCGGGAACAATGAGCAGTACTTC
CDR3aa: CASSVDPTGNNEQYF
v_gene: TRBV6-1
abundance: NA
j_gene: TRBJ2-7
d_gene: NA

CDR3nt: TGTGCCAGCAGCCGCAGGGTAACTAGCACAGTTACGCAGTATTTT
CDR3aa: CASSRRVTSTVTQYF
v_gene: TRBV7-2
abundance: NA
j_gene: TRBJ2-3
d_gene: NA

CDR3nt: TGCAGTGTTGGACTAGCGGGAATCTTCGAGCAGTACTTC
CDR3aa: CSVGLAGIFEQYF
v_gene: TRBV20-1
abundance: few
j_gene: TRBJ2-7
d_gene: TRBD2

CDR3nt: TGTGCCATCTCTAAAGCGGGACTAGCGCAGAGGAGCTCCTACAATGAGCAGTTCTTC
CDR3aa: CAISKAGLAQRSSYNEQFF
v_gene: TRBV10-3
abundance: NA
j_gene: TRBJ2-1
d_gene: TRBD2

CDR3nt: TGTGCCAGCAGGATATTTGAGGGGCTCTATGGCTACACCTTC
CDR3aa: CASRIFEGLYGYTF
v_gene: TRBV6-1
abundance: NA
j_gene: TRBJ1-2
d_gene: NA

CDR3nt: TGTGCCAGCAGTCGGATCGTACAGGGTTATGGCTACACCTTC
CDR3aa: CASSRIVQGYGYTF
v_gene: TRBV28
abundance: many
j_gene: TRBJ1-2
d_gene: NA

CDR3nt: TGCGCCAGCAGCCCATCCCCTATGAACACCGGGGAGTTGTTTTTT
CDR3aa: CASSPSPMNTGELFF
v_gene: TRBV4-1
abundance: NA
j_gene: TRBJ2-2
d_gene: NA

CDR3nt: TGTGCCATCAGTGCCCTTGAGTCTGAAGCTTTCTTT
CDR3aa: CAISALESEAFF
v_gene: TRBV10-3
abundance: few
j_gene: TRBJ1-1
d_gene: NA

CDR3nt: TGTGCCAGCAGCCCCGACAGCTTGTATGGCTACACCTTC
CDR3aa: CASSPDSLYGYTF
v_gene: TRBV7-9
abundance: NA
j_gene: TRBJ1-2
d_gene: NA

CDR3nt: TGTGCCAGCAGTTTAAGGCCTGATAGCAATCAGCCCCAGCATTTT
CDR3aa: CASSLRPDSNQPQHF
v_gene: TRBV12-3/TRBV12-4
abundance: NA
j_gene: TRBJ1-5
d_gene: NA

CDR3nt: TGTGCCAGCAGTCCATCCAGGGGGCCTGGCTATGGCTGCACCTTC
CDR3aa: CASSPSRGPGYGCTF
v_gene: TRBV12-3/TRBV12-4
abundance: NA
j_gene: TRBJ1-2
d_gene: TRBD1

CDR3nt: TGTGCCAGCTCACCACCTGTCTCAGATACGCAGTATTTT
CDR3aa: CASSPPVSDTQYF
v_gene: TRBV18
abundance: NA
j_gene: TRBJ2-3
d_gene: NA

CDR3nt: TGTGCCAGCTCGGATAGAGGGGGCTCCTACGAGCAGTACTTC
CDR3aa: CASSDRGGSYEQYF
v_gene: TRBV2
abundance: NA
j_gene: TRBJ2-7
d_gene: NA

CDR3nt: TGCGCCAGCAGCGGCACTAGCGGGGACGAGCAGTACTTC
CDR3aa: CASSGTSGDEQYF
v_gene: TRBV5-1
abundance: NA
j_gene: TRBJ2-7
d_gene: TRBD2

CDR3nt: TGCAGCGTGTCCGGGACAGGGAGTTATAAGCAGTACTTC
CDR3aa: CSVSGTGSYKQYF
v_gene: TRBV29-1
abundance: NA
j_gene: TRBJ2-7
d_gene: TRBD1

CDR3nt: TGCAGTGCTACCCGGGATCGGACTAATGAAAAACTGTTTTTT
CDR3aa: CSATRDRTNEKLFF
v_gene: TRBV20-1
abundance: NA
j_gene: TRBJ1-4
d_gene: NA